This TCR beta chain was documented in a study of T cells in Graves' hyperthyroidism and ophthalmopathy. About the study: Peripheral blood was secured at the point of initial diagnosis, before any treatment. Study-level results: A 13 V-J model separated ophthalmopathy from stable hyperthyroidism. Blood also contained most expanded thyroid clonotypes above 0.001.

Amplification yielded TCR beta CDR3 regions, with RNA transcripts as the source. During a first-round RT-PCR of the TCR CDR3, the HTBI primer set was used. TCRdb ran MiXCR on the multiplex PCR reads and lists one entry per CDR3 protein. Of around 500,000 distinct CDR3 sequences in the sample, about 14% were seen once. Of note for this clonotype: What it binds is unknown.

The CDR3 covers 13 residues. Germline V gene sequence: CDR1 LNHDA, CDR2 SQIVND (reference sequence). Trimming took off 4 bases at V and 5 bases at J, with 11 bases between the two ends. The sequenced sample consisted of blood. This TCR was recovered from a middle-aged woman with Graves' hyperthyroidism. The V and J genes are TRBV19 and TRBJ1-1; no clear D gene. The CDR3 spells CASSTVIWTEAFF. The CDR3 DNA reads TGTGCCAGTAGTACAGTAATCTGGACTGAAGCTTTCTTT.